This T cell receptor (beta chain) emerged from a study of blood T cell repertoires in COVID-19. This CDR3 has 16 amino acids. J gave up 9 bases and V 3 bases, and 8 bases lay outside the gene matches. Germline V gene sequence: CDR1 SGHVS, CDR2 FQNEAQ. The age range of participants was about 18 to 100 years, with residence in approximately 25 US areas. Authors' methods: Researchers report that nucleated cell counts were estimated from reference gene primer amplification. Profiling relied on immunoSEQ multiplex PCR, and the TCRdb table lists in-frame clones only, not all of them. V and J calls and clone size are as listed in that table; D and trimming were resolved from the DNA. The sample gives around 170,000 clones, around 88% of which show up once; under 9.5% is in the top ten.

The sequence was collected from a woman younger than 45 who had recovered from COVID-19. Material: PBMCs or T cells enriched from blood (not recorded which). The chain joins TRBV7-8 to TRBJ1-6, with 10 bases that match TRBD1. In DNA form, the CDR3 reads TGTGCCAGCAGCTTCTGGGACAGGGGATTTAGTTCACCCCTCCACTTT. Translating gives CASSFWDRGFSSPLHF.